The rows below give T cell receptor beta chains drawn from one sample of a study of blood T cell repertoires in COVID-19. The repertoire was sequenced with immunoSEQ multiplex PCR; TCRdb's copy has only in-frame clones and lacks some. Among roughly 120,000 clones, roughly nine tenths were seen once, and the ten largest hold around 2.1%. The sequencing sample was made of peripheral blood. The receptor source for this set is a man aged 50 to 60 with COVID-19, enrolled during active disease. The CDR3 runs from the conserved cysteine through the conserved F or W. The D gene is left open where the match is weak. Clone size is not always given. Where it is, it says once, few, many or a class for expanded clones.

clone size	V gene	J gene	D gene	CDR3 protein	CDR3 DNA
.	TRBV5-6	TRBJ2-1	TRBD2	CASSTPGLGDYNEQFF	TGTGCCAGCAGCACACCGGGACTAGGTGACTACAATGAGCAGTTCTTC
.	TRBV6-1	TRBJ1-4	.	CASSEGQGSEKLFF	TGTGCCAGCAGTGAAGGGCAGGGGAGTGAAAAACTGTTTTTT
.	TRBV7-2	TRBJ1-2	.	CASGTGTTITGYTF	TGTGCCAGTGGCACAGGAACTACCATTACGGGCTACACCTTC
.	TRBV2	TRBJ1-6	.	CASSGGPYNSPLHF	TGTGCCAGCAGTGGGGGGCCCTATAATTCACCCCTCCACTTT
.	TRBV19	TRBJ1-2	TRBD1	CASSRTGYGYTF	TGTGCCAGTAGTAGGACAGGGTACGGCTACACCTTC
.	TRBV11-1	TRBJ2-7	TRBD1	CASSLQGYEQYF	TGTGCCAGCAGCCTACAGGGGTACGAGCAGTACTTC
.	TRBV28	TRBJ2-1	TRBD2	CASGGLADNNEQFF	TGTGCCAGCGGGGGACTAGCGGATAACAATGAGCAGTTCTTC
.	TRBV4-1	TRBJ1-5	.	CASSHPGGNQPQHF	TGCGCCAGCAGCCATCCGGGAGGCAATCAGCCCCAGCATTTT
.	TRBV30	TRBJ2-7	TRBD1	CAWSPGQGYEQYF	TGTGCCTGGAGCCCGGGACAGGGATACGAGCAGTACTTC
.	TRBV2	TRBJ1-1	.	CASSEGENTEAFF	TGTGCCAGCAGTGAGGGCGAGAACACTGAAGCTTTCTTT
.	TRBV7-2	TRBJ1-5	.	CASSFGPFDQPQHF	TGTGCCAGCAGCTTTGGCCCGTTTGATCAGCCCCAGCATTTT
once	TRBV27	TRBJ1-2	.	CASSLTRGGGGNYGYTF	TGTGCCAGCAGTTTGACTCGAGGCGGCGGCGGGAACTATGGCTACACCTTC
.	TRBV18	TRBJ2-2	TRBD1	CASSPDRGIGELFF	TGTGCCAGCTCACCAGACAGGGGCATCGGGGAGCTGTTTTTT
.	TRBV7-9	TRBJ2-7	TRBD2	CASSLEAGGPSYEQYF	TGTGCCAGCAGCTTAGAGGCGGGAGGGCCATCCTACGAGCAGTACTTC
.	TRBV24-1	TRBJ2-3	TRBD1	CATTDRGADTQYF	TGTGCCACCACCGACAGGGGAGCAGATACGCAGTATTTT
.	TRBV20-1	TRBJ2-1	TRBD2	CSASGLAGLDEQFF	TGCAGTGCTAGTGGGCTAGCGGGACTGGATGAGCAGTTCTTC
.	TRBV27	TRBJ1-5	TRBD1	CASRGTASNQPQHF	TGTGCCAGCAGAGGGACAGCTAGCAATCAGCCCCAGCATTTT
.	TRBV9	TRBJ1-1	.	CASKAPGQNTEAFF	TGTGCCAGCAAGGCTCCAGGACAGAACACTGAAGCTTTCTTT
once	TRBV25-1	TRBJ2-3	.	CASSDGGFSSTDTQYF	TGTGCCAGCAGTGACGGCGGCTTCTCTAGCACAGATACGCAGTATTTT
.	TRBV4-1	TRBJ1-2	TRBD1	CASSQDGQGQGANYGYTF	TGCGCCAGCAGCCAAGATGGGCAGGGACAGGGGGCTAACTATGGCTACACCTTC
.	TRBV19	TRBJ2-7	.	CASSNYGSSYEQYF	TGTGCCAGTAGTAATTACGGGAGCTCCTACGAGCAGTACTTC
.	TRBV11-2	TRBJ1-6	TRBD1	CASSWEAGGFDNSPLHF	TGTGCCAGCAGCTGGGAGGCAGGGGGGTTTGATAATTCACCCCTCCACTTT
.	TRBV5-4	TRBJ2-7	TRBD2	CASSFGTSGYEQYF	TGTGCCAGCAGCTTCGGGACTAGCGGGTACGAGCAGTACTTC
.	TRBV29-1	TRBJ2-5	.	CSVYRGETQYF	TGCAGCGTATATCGGGGGGAGACCCAGTACTTC
.	TRBV14	TRBJ2-7	.	CASSQDETGTYEQYF	TGTGCCAGCAGCCAAGATGAGACAGGAACCTACGAGCAGTACTTC
once	TRBV10-3	TRBJ2-1	TRBD1	CAISGRGLNNEQFF	TGTGCCATCAGTGGAAGGGGGCTTAACAATGAGCAGTTCTTC
.	TRBV6-6	TRBJ2-1	.	CASSYGPGDYNEQFF	TGTGCCAGCAGTTACGGTCCGGGGGACTACAATGAGCAGTTCTTC
.	TRBV24-1	TRBJ1-5	.	CATSSYSNQPQHF	TGTGCCACCAGTAGCTATAGCAATCAGCCCCAGCATTTT
.	TRBV2	TRBJ2-7	TRBD1	CASSTTGGSEQYF	TGTGCCAGCAGTACGACAGGGGGGAGCGAGCAGTACTTC
.	TRBV11-2	TRBJ2-7	TRBD2	CASSLRGGPSYEQYF	TGTGCCAGCAGCTTGCGCGGGGGACCCTCCTACGAGCAGTACTTC
.	TRBV5-1	TRBJ2-2	.	CASSVGTTNTGELFF	TGCGCCAGCAGCGTCGGGACAACGAACACCGGGGAGCTGTTTTTT
.	TRBV7-3	TRBJ2-6	.	CASSLTGLTGANVLTF	TGTGCCAGCAGCTTAACCGGGTTGACTGGGGCCAACGTCCTGACTTTC